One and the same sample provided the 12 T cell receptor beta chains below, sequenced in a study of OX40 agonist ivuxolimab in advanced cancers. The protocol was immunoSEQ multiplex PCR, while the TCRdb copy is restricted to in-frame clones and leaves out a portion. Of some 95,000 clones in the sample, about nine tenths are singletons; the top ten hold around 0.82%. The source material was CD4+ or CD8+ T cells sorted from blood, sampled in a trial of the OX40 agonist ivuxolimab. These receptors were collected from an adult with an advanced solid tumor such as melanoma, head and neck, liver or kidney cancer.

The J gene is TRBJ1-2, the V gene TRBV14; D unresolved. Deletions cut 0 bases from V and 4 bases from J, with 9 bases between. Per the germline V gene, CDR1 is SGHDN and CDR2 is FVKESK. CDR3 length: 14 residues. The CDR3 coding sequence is TGTGCCAGCAGCCAAGAAATCGGTTTCTATGGCTACACCTTC. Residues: CASSQEIGFYGYTF.

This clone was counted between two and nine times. The CDR3 reads CAWSALLDTGELFF. DNA of the CDR3: TGTGCCTGGAGTGCACTTCTAGACACCGGGGAGCTGTTTTTT. The V call is TRBV30, the J call TRBJ2-2; D is ambiguous. In germline, CDR1 is GTSNPN, CDR2 SVGIG (reference sequence). V gave up 1 base and J gave up 3 bases, with 9 bases separating them. The CDR3 loop spans 14 amino acids.

The CDR3 DNA follows: TGTGCCAGCAGTTTTAGATCTAATGAAAAACTGTTTTTT. Protein: CASSFRSNEKLFF. This chain connects TRBV6-5 to TRBJ1-4, with D hard to call. Per germline, CDR1 MNHEY and CDR2 SVGAGI. The CDR3 is 13 amino acids. V lost 4 bases to trimming and J lost 3 bases, with 6 bases between them.

CDR3: CASSQDAGGTDTQYF. The CDR3 region has the DNA TGTGCCAGCAGCCAAGACGCAGGGGGCACAGATACGCAGTATTTT. The J gene is TRBJ2-3, the V gene TRBV4-2; perhaps TRBD1 as D (6 bases). Trimming cost V 0 bases and J 1 base, with 8 bases left between them. The CDR3 sequence is 15 residues long. Germline loops: CDR1 LGHNA, CDR2 YNFKEQ.

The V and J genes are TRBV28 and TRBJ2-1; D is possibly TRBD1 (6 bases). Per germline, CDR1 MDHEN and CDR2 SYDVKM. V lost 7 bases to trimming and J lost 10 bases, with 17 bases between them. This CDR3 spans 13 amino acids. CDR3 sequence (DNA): TGTGCCAGCATTCCAGGGGCCCCCAGGGAGCAGTTCTTC. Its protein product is CASIPGAPREQFF.

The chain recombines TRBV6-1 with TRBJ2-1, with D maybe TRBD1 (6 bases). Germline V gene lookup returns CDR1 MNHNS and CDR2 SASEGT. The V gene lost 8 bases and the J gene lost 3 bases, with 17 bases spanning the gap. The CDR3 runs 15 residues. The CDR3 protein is CASQGTTGYYNEQFF. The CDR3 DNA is TGTGCCAGCCAGGGGACGACAGGTTACTACAATGAGCAGTTCTTC.

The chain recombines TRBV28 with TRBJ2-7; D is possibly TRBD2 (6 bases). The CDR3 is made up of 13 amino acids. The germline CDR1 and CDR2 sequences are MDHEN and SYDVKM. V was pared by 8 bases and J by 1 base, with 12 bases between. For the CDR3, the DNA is TGTGCCAGCGGGACTTCTTCGTCCTACGAGCAGTACGTC. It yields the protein CASGTSSSYEQYV.

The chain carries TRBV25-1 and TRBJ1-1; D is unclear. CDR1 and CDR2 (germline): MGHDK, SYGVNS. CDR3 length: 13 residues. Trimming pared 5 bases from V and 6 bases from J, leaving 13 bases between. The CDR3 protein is CASSRGPSPEAFF. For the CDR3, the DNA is TGTGCCAGCAGTCGGGGTCCGTCCCCTGAAGCTTTCTTT.

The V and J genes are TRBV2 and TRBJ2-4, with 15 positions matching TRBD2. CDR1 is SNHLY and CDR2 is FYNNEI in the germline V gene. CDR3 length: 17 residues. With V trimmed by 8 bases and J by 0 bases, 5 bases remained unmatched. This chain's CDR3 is CASGGTSGRIAKNIQYF. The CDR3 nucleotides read TGTGCCAGCGGGGGGACTAGCGGGAGGATAGCCAAAAACATTCAGTACTTC. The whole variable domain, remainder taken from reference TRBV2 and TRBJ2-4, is EPEVTQTPSHQVTQMGQEVILRCVPISNHLYFYWYRQILGQKVEFLVSFYNNEISEKSEIFDDQFSVERPDGSNFTLKIRSTKLEDSAMYFCASGGTSGRIAKNIQYFGAGTRLSVL.

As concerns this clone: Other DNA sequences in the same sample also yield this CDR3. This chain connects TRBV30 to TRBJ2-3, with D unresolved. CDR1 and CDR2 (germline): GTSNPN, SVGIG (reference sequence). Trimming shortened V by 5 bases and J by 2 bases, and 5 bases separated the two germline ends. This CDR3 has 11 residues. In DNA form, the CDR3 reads TGTGCCTGGGCATCCACAGATACGCAGTATTTT. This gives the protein CAWASTDTQYF.

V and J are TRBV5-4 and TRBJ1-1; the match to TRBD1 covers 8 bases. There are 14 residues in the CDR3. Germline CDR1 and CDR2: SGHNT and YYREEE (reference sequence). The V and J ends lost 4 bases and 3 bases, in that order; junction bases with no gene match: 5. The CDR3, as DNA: TGTGCCAGCAGCCGTCAGGGGGCGTACACTGAAGCTTTCTTT. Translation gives CASSRQGAYTEAFF.

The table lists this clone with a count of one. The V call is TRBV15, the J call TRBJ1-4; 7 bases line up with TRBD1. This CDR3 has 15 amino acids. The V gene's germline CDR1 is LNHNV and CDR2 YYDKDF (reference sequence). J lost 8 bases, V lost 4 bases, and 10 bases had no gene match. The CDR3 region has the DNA TGTGCCACCAGCAACAACCGGGACAGATACGAAAAACTGTTTTTT. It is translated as CATSNNRDRYEKLFF.